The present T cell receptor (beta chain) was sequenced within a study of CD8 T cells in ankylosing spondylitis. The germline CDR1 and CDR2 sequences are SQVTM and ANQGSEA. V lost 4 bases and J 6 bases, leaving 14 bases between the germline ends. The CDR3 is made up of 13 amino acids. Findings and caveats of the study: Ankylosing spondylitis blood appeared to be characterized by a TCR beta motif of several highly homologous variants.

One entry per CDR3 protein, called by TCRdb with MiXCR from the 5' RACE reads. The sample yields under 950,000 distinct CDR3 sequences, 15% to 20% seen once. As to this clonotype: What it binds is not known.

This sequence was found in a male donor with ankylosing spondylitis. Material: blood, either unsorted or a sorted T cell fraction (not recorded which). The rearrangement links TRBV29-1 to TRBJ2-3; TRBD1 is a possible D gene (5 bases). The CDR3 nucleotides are TGCAGCGTTGTTCCAGGGAAAGAGGATACGCAGTATTTT. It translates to CSVVPGKEDTQYF.